The entry below describes one T cell receptor beta chain. What it binds is not known. Heparinised blood was drawn once per donor, averaging roughly 120 mL. The data derive from a study of beta chain features in type 1 diabetes. Broader study findings: A closer apparent resemblance between naive, central memory and Treg TCRB repertoires was seen in patients than in healthy donors. TCRB CDR3s were moderately but significantly shorter in Type 1 diabetes patients in all four CD4+ subsets. Researchers caution that PCR might favor shorter templates, equally among patients and controls.

Germline V gene sequence: CDR1 SGHDT, CDR2 YYEEEE. V was shortened by 4 bases and J by 7 bases, with 8 bases between the two germline ends. There are 11 residues in the CDR3. Expressed TCRB transcripts got sequenced, as all isolated RNA was reverse transcribed. The assay was immunoSEQ multiplex PCR, and TCRdb's table has in-frame clones only and misses some. Seen here are 240,000 or so clones, more than 65% observed once, and the top ten hold around 0.057%. Sequenced: naive CD4+ T cells from blood. This clonotype originated in a man aged 30 to 39 in good health. J is TRBJ1-2 and V is TRBV5-6; D unresolved. CDR3 loop: CASSQKGGYTF. The CDR3 DNA follows: TGTGCCAGCAGCCAAAAGGGTGGCTACACCTTC.